Listed below are T cell receptor beta chains from one sample, sequenced in a study of cytomegalovirus exposure and HLA in healthy donors. Using immunoSEQ multiplex PCR, the repertoire was profiled, and TCRdb retains in-frame clones only, with some absent. The sample records a few hundred thousand clones, around 77% being singletons. The material sequenced was PBMCs. These receptors all stem from a woman aged 25 to 39 in good health and CMV-seronegative. CDR3s include the opening cysteine and the closing phenylalanine or tryptophan. Fields, in order: J gene, clone size, CDR3 length, V gene, D gene, CDR3 DNA, CDR3 protein. The D gene is left open where the match is weak. Only part of the rows carry a size: once, few, many, or a class if the clone is expanded.

TRBJ1-4 - 16 TRBV4-2 - TGTGCCAGCAGCCAAGTGCGTGGGGGGTCTTATGAAAAACTGTTTTTT CASSQVRGGSYEKLFF
TRBJ1-5 - 16 TRBV15 - TGTGCCACCCAAACGGGGAAAGCAAATAGCAATCAGCCCCAGCATTTT CATQTGKANSNQPQHF
TRBJ1-4 - 15 TRBV19 - TGTGCCAGTAGTATCACCTCAGGGATAAATGAAAAACTGTTTTTT CASSITSGINEKLFF
TRBJ2-7 - 15 TRBV4-1 - TGCGCCAGCAGCCAAGATTCCCGGCAGGCCTACGAGCAGTACTTC CASSQDSRQAYEQYF
TRBJ2-7 few 16 TRBV28 - TGTGCCAGCAGATCTCCTACAGGTCTGATAACGGACGAGCAGTACTTC CASRSPTGLITDEQYF
TRBJ1-2 - 13 TRBV28 - TGTGCCAGCAGTACACAGGGTTTCTATGGCTACACCTTC CASSTQGFYGYTF
TRBJ1-1 - 13 TRBV11-3 - TGTGCCAGCAGCTTAGATAAGAACACTGAAGCTTTCTTT CASSLDKNTEAFF
TRBJ1-2 - 16 TRBV5-4 - TGTGCCAGCAGCTTGGGACGTACGGGAGCCAACTATGGCTACACCTTC CASSLGRTGANYGYTF
TRBJ1-5 - 15 TRBV15 - TGTGCCACCAGCAGAGTATCAGATAGCAATCAGCCCCAGCATTTT CATSRVSDSNQPQHF
TRBJ1-1 few 14 TRBV27 TRBD1 TGTGCCAGCACACTAGACAGGGCGAACACTGAAGCTTTCTTT CASTLDRANTEAFF
TRBJ2-7 - 15 TRBV27 - TGTGCCAGCAGTTCCCTAACAGGCCTCCCCGACGAGCAGTACTTC CASSSLTGLPDEQYF
TRBJ2-7 - 13 TRBV11-2 TRBD1 TGTGCCAGCAGCTTAGATAGGACAGGCGAGCAGTACTTC CASSLDRTGEQYF
TRBJ2-3 - 15 TRBV27 TRBD2 TGTGCCAGCAGTTTAGTCGGGAGGGCCTCAGATACGCAGTATTTT CASSLVGRASDTQYF
TRBJ2-1 - 12 TRBV30 - TGTGCCTGGAGGGAGGGCTGCAATGAGCAGTTCTTC CAWREGCNEQFF
TRBJ2-5 - 14 TRBV6-5 TRBD2 TGTGCCAGCAGTTACAGCGGGGGGCGGGAGACCCAGTACTTC CASSYSGGRETQYF
TRBJ1-1 few 16 TRBV19 - TGTGCCAGTAGTATACCCGGGACTCCATCGAACACTGAAGCTTTCTTT CASSIPGTPSNTEAFF
TRBJ2-5 - 18 TRBV7-8 TRBD2 TGTGCCAGCAGCTTAGCGAAACTAGCGGGGGCAACTCCAAGGGACCAGTACTTC CASSLAKLAGATPRDQYF
TRBJ2-7 - 14 TRBV28 - TGTGCCAGCCGCGTCTCAGGGGAATTCTACGAGCAGTACTTC CASRVSGEFYEQYF
TRBJ1-1 - 14 TRBV5-6 - TGTGCCAGCAGCTTGGGGCGGAGAGACACTGAAGCTTTCTTT CASSLGRRDTEAFF
TRBJ1-3 - 16 TRBV7-9 - TGTGCCAGCAGCTTCCCTCCGGCGGACTCTGGAAACACCATATATTTT CASSFPPADSGNTIYF
TRBJ2-7 - 16 TRBV30 TRBD2 TGTGCCTGGAGTGTACCAGAGGCTAGCGGATACTACGAGCAGTACTTC CAWSVPEASGYYEQYF
TRBJ2-7 - 14 TRBV11-1 - TGTGCCAGCAGCTTCGTTGGGAGCTCCTACGAGCAGTACTTC CASSFVGSSYEQYF
TRBJ2-7 - 14 TRBV9 - TGTGCCAGCAGCAGACAGATTCTAACCGACGAGCAGTACTTC CASSRQILTDEQYF
TRBJ1-2 - 13 TRBV27 - TGTGCCAGCAGTTTAATCAACGGAGGGGGCTACACCTTC CASSLINGGGYTF